This TCR beta chain was sequenced in a study of T cells in Graves' hyperthyroidism and ophthalmopathy. This clonotype appeared once. Absence of ophthalmopathy progression within 18 months defined stable Graves' hyperthyroidism. The CDR3 regions of TCR beta were amplified from RNA transcripts. HTBI primers were the set used in a first-round RT-PCR of the TCR CDR3. TCRdb itself ran the multiplex PCR reads through MiXCR, one entry per CDR3 protein. This sample has more than 500,000 distinct CDR3 sequences, with 15% to 20% found just once. Per the germline V gene, CDR1 is LNHDA and CDR2 is SQIVND (reference sequence). Trimming cost V 1 base and J 0 bases, with 2 bases left between them. The CDR3 covers 13 residues.

Material: blood. J is TRBJ2-3 and V is TRBV19, with D hard to call. This clonotype was obtained from a woman aged 25 to 39 with Graves' hyperthyroidism. CDR3 amino acids: CASSIASTDTQYF. The DNA for the CDR3 is TGTGCCAGTAGTATAGCGAGCACAGATACGCAGTATTTT.